Presented here are 15 T cell receptor beta chains from one specimen sequenced in a study of T cell responses to AZD1222 COVID-19 vaccine. Some clones are missing from TCRdb's copy, which holds only in-frame ones; the method was immunoSEQ multiplex PCR. The sample records roughly 190,000 clones, approximately 95% being singletons. The sample in question was peripheral blood, obtained on day 0 of AZD1222 vaccination. The receptors derive from an adult in good health.

The CDR3 DNA reads as TGTGCCATCAGTGGACAGGACGGGCGGGACACTGAAGCTTTCTTT. This codes for CAISGQDGRDTEAFF. The chain links TRBV10-3 to TRBJ1-1; perhaps TRBD1 as D (6 bases). Trimming removed 4 bases at V and 3 bases at J, with 15 bases between. From germline, CDR1 is ENHRY and CDR2 SYGVKD. The CDR3 covers 15 residues.

The chain joins TRBV25-1 to TRBJ2-1; D is possibly TRBD1 or TRBD2 (6 bases each). Germline V gene sequence: CDR1 MGHDK, CDR2 SYGVNS. V was clipped by 6 bases and J by 6 bases, with 12 bases between them. The CDR3 has 13 amino acids. The CDR3: CASSLGGLNEQFF. CDR3 nucleotides: TGTGCCAGCAGCCTGGGGGGCCTCAATGAGCAGTTCTTC.

This chain uses TRBV19 with TRBJ2-3; 10 bases agree with TRBD2. This CDR3 has 15 amino acids. Trimming at V came to 5 bases and at J to 0 bases, leaving 2 bases not matched to a gene. Germline CDR1 LNHDA, CDR2 SQIVND (reference sequence). The CDR3 DNA sequence: TGTGCCAGTAGTGGGACTAGCGCTAGCACAGATACGCAGTATTTT. This encodes CASSGTSASTDTQYF.

J is TRBJ2-3 and V is TRBV7-9; D gene uncertain. Germline assignment: CDR1 SEHNR and CDR2 FQNEAQ (reference sequence). The V gene lost 4 bases and the J gene lost 2 bases, with 4 bases spanning the gap. CDR3 length: 12 residues. CDR3 residues: CASSSTTDTQYF. The CDR3 coding sequence is TGTGCCAGCAGCTCTACCACAGATACGCAGTATTTT.

The genes are TRBV18 and TRBJ2-7; D is unclear. CDR1 is KGHSH and CDR2 is LQKENI in the germline V gene. V lost 0 bases to trimming and J lost 6 bases, with 12 bases between them. This CDR3 spans 14 amino acids. The CDR3 loop is CASSPPGNTIEQYF. For the CDR3, the DNA is TGTGCCAGCTCACCACCCGGAAACACTATCGAGCAGTACTTC.

The chain employs TRBV5-1 and TRBJ1-2; 8 nucleotides line up with TRBD1. The CDR3 runs to 17 residues. Trimming took 0 bases from V and 0 from J; bases not matched to a gene: 7. Germline loops: CDR1 SGHRS, CDR2 YFSETQ. The CDR3 DNA sequence: TGCGCCAGCAGCTTGGGAGGACCGGGACAGGCTAACTATGGCTACACCTTC. As protein: CASSLGGPGQANYGYTF.

This clone turned up a few times. J is TRBJ2-2 and V is TRBV24-1, with 10 positions matching TRBD1. CDR1 and CDR2 (germline): KGHDR, SFDVKD. The CDR3 is 15 amino acids. V lost 5 bases, J lost 7 bases, and 6 bases stayed unmatched. CDR3 bases: TGTGCCACCAGTGCCTCGACAGGGGGCATCGGGGAGCTGTTTTTT. Residues: CATSASTGGIGELFF.

This sequence joins TRBV19 and TRBJ1-3; D unresolved. V dropped 1 base and J dropped 0 bases, with 4 bases sitting between them. CDR1 is LNHDA and CDR2 is SQIVND in the germline V gene (reference sequence). This CDR3 has 14 residues. The DNA of the CDR3 is TGTGCCAGTAGTATAGTAAACTCTGGAAACACCATATATTTT. Protein product: CASSIVNSGNTIYF.

The chain couples TRBV4-2 to TRBJ1-1; the D is unclear. Germline CDR1 LGHNA, CDR2 YNFKEQ. The CDR3 runs 12 residues. Between the trimmed V and J ends, which lost 6 bases and 4 bases, there was a span of 9 bases. The CDR3: CASRREATEAFF. The CDR3 DNA reads as TGTGCCAGCAGACGGGAGGCCACTGAAGCTTTCTTT.

The CDR3 bases are TGTGCCAGTAGTATAGATCTATCCGGAGCCGGGGAGCTGTTTTTT. This encodes CASSIDLSGAGELFF. V is TRBV19 and J is TRBJ2-2; D unclear. In germline, CDR1 is LNHDA, CDR2 SQIVND (reference sequence). Trimming shortened V by 0 bases and J by 6 bases, and 11 bases separated the two germline ends. CDR3 length equals 15 residues.

The chain combines TRBV4-1 with TRBJ1-3; D possibly corresponds to TRBD1 (5 bases). CDR1 MGHRA and CDR2 YSYEKL come from the germline V gene. Trimming left V 0 bases short and J 7 bases short, with 7 bases between. This CDR3 region has 13 residues. This CDR3 is CASSQESGNTIYF. CDR3 in DNA: TGCGCCAGCAGCCAAGAATCAGGGAACACCATATATTTT.

The CDR3 DNA reads as TGTGCCACCCAGGCAGGGGAGAACACTGAAGCTTTCTTT. Translation gives CATQAGENTEAFF. V usage is TRBV18 and J usage is TRBJ1-1, with D possibly being TRBD1 (6 bases). The CDR3 runs 13 residues. Deletions cut 10 bases from V and 1 base from J, with 13 bases between. Germline lookup yields CDR1 KGHSH and CDR2 LQKENI.

The chain is built from TRBV3-1 (or the pseudogene TRBV3-2) and TRBJ2-7, with TRBD2 matching 14 bases. This CDR3 is 15 amino acids long. Trimming removed 4 bases from V and 2 bases from J; junction bases left unmatched: 1. CDR1 and CDR2 from the germline V gene are LGHDT and YNNKEL (reference sequence). CDR3 region: CASSRGLAGAYEQYF. For the CDR3, the DNA is TGTGCCAGCAGCCGGGGACTAGCGGGAGCCTACGAGCAGTACTTC.

V and J are TRBV11-2 and TRBJ1-1; 9 nucleotides agree with TRBD1. There are 14 residues in the CDR3. Per germline, CDR1 SGHAT and CDR2 FQNNGV. The V gene end was trimmed by 2 bases and the J gene end by 6 bases; junction bases not matched to a gene: 4. Written as DNA, the CDR3 is TGTGCCAGCAGCTTAACAGGGGGCTACGCTGAAGCTTTCTTT. It translates to CASSLTGGYAEAFF.

This clone was seen a handful of times. The rearrangement joins TRBV5-6 to TRBJ1-1; D is uncertain. V was clipped by 0 bases and J by 3 bases, with 6 bases between them. Looked up from germline, CDR1 is SGHDT and CDR2 is YYEEEE. The CDR3 is 13 residues long. CDR3 sequence reads: CASSLGWDTEAFF. In DNA form, the CDR3 reads TGTGCCAGCAGCTTGGGCTGGGACACTGAAGCTTTCTTT.